This TCR beta chain was obtained from a study of Ad26.COV2.S vaccination and SARS-CoV-2 variants. Of note for this clone: The antigen remains unidentified.

Sequencing was performed with immunoSEQ multiplex PCR; in TCRdb, only in-frame clones are kept and a portion is missing. Here the sample spans over 350,000 clones, about 85% being singletons. The treatment here: roughly 19 received Ad26.COV2.S at low or high dose, single or two shots; 5 received placebo; per-sample allocation not given. On day 63 after the first injection, vaccine and placebo recipients gave samples. Study-level points and caveats: Those who received vaccine or placebo ended up with similar non-spike TCR breadth.

Sample: peripheral blood, taken in a trial of Ad26.COV2.S vaccine versus placebo. This receptor was identified in a person between 18 and 65 years old who received the Ad26.COV2.S COVID-19 vaccine or a placebo.

CDR3 loop: CASSQGADTEAFF. CDR3 DNA sequence: TGTGCCAGCAGCCAGGGAGCAGACACTGAAGCTTTCTTT. The chain recombines TRBV7-9 with TRBJ1-1; the D gene is possibly TRBD1 (5 bases). CDR3 size: 13 residues. Trimming removed 5 bases from V and 3 bases from J, with 10 bases in between. Looked up from germline, CDR1 is SEHNR and CDR2 is FQNEAQ (reference sequence).